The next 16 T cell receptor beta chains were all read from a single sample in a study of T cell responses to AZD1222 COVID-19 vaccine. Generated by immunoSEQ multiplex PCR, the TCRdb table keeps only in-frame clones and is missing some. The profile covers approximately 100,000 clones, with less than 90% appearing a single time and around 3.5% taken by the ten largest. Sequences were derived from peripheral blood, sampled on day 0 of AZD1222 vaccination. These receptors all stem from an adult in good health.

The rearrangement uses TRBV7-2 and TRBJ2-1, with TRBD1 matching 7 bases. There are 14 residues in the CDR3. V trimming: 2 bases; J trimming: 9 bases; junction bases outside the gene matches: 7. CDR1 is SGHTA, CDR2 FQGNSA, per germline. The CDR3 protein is CASSLRQGWGEQFF. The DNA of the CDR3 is TGTGCCAGCAGCTTAAGACAGGGCTGGGGTGAGCAGTTCTTC.

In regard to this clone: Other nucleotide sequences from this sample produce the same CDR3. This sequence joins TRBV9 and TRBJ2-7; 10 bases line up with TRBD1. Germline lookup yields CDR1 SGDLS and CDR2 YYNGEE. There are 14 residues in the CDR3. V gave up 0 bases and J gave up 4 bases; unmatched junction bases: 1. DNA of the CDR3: TGTGCCAGCAGCGTAGGACAGGGGGCTTACGAGCAGTACTTC. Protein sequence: CASSVGQGAYEQYF.

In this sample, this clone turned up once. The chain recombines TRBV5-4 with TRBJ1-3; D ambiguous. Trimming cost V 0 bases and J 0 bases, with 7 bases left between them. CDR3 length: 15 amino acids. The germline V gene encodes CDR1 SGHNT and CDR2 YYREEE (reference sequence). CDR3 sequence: CASSLDQSSGNTIYF. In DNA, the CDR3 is TGTGCCAGCAGCTTGGATCAATCCTCTGGAAACACCATATATTTT. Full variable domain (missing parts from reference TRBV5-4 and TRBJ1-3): ETGVTQSPTHLIKTRGQQVTLRCSSQSGHNTVSWYQQALGQGPQFIFQYYREEENGRGNFPPRFSGLQFPNYSSELNVNALELDDSALYLCASSLDQSSGNTIYFGEGSWLTVV.

CDR3 residues: CASALARGTEAFF. DNA for the CDR3: TGTGCCAGCGCCCTTGCCAGGGGCACTGAAGCTTTCTTT. This chain links TRBV6-4 with TRBJ1-1, with a possible D match to TRBD1 (6 bases). V was shortened by 8 bases and J by 4 bases, with 14 bases between the two germline ends. The germline V gene has CDR1 MRHNA and CDR2 SNTAGT. The CDR3 has 13 residues.

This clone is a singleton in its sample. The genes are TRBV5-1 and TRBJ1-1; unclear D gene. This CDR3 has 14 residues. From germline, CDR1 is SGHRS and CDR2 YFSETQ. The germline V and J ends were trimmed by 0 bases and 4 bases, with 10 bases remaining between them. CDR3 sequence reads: CASSLERTVTEAFF. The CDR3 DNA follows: TGCGCCAGCAGCTTGGAGCGTACTGTCACTGAAGCTTTCTTT.

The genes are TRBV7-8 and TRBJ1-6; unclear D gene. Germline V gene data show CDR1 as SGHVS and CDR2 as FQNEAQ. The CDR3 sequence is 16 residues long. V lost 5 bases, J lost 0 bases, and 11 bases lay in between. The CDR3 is CASSDYGRSYNSPLHF. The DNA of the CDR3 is TGTGCCAGCAGCGATTATGGTCGCTCCTATAATTCACCCCTCCACTTT.

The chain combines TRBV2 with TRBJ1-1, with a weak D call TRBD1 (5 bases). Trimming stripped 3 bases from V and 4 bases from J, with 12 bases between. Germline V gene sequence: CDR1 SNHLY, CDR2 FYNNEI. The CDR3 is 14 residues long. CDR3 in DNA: TGTGCCAGCAGTGATCGGGGGTTCGGCACTGAAGCTTTCTTT. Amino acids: CASSDRGFGTEAFF. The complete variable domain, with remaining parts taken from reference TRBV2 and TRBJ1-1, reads EPEVTQTPSHQVTQMGQEVILRCVPISNHLYFYWYRQILGQKVEFLVSFYNNEISEKSEIFDDQFSVERPDGSNFTLKIRSTKLEDSAMYFCASSDRGFGTEAFFGQGTRLTVV.

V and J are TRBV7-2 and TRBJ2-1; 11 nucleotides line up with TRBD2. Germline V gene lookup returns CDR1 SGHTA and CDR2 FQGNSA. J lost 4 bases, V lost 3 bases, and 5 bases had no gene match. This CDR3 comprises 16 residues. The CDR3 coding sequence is TGTGCCAGCAGCTTTCTAGCGGGGGGAGCGTACAATGAGCAGTTCTTC. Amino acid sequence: CASSFLAGGAYNEQFF.

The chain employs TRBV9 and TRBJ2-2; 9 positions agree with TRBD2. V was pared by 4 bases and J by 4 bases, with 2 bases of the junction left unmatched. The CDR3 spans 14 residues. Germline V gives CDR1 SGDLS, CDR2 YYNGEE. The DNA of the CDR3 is TGTGCCAGCAGCACGCGGGGGGGCACCGGGGAGCTGTTTTTT. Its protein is CASSTRGGTGELFF.

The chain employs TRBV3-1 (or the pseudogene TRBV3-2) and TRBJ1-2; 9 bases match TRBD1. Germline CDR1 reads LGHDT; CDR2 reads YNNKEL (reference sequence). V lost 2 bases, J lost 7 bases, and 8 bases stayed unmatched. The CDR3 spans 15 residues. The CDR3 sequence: CASSQHGTGGSGYTF. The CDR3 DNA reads TGTGCCAGCAGCCAACATGGAACAGGGGGCTCTGGCTACACCTTC.

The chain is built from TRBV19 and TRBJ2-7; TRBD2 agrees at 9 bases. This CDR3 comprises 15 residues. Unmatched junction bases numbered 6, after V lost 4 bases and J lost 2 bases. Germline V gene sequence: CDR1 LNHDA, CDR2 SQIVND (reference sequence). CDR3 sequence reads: CASSTSSGATYEQYF. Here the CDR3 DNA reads TGTGCCAGTAGTACCTCTAGCGGGGCTACCTACGAGCAGTACTTC.

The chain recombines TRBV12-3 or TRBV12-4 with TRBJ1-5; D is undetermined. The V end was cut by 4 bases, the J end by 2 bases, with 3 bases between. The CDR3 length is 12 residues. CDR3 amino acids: CASSSGNQPQHF. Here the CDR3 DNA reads TGTGCCAGCAGTTCAGGCAATCAGCCCCAGCATTTT.

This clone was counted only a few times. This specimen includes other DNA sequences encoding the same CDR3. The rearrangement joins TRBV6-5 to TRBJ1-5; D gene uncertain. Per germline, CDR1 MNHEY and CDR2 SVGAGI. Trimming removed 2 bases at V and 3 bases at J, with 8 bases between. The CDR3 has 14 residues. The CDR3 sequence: CASSYPGNNQPQHF. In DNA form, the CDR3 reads TGTGCCAGCAGTTACCCGGGAAACAATCAGCCCCAGCATTTT.

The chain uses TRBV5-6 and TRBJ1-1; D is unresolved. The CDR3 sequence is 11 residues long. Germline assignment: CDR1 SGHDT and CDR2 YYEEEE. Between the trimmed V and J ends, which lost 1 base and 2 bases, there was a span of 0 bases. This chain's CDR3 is CASSLNTEAFF. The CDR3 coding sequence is TGTGCCAGCAGCTTGAACACTGAAGCTTTCTTT. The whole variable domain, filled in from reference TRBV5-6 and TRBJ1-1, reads DAGVTQSPTHLIKTRGQQVTLRCSPKSGHDTVSWYQQALGQGPQFIFQYYEEEERQRGNFPDRFSGHQFPNYSSELNVNALLLGDSALYLCASSLNTEAFFGQGTRLTVV.

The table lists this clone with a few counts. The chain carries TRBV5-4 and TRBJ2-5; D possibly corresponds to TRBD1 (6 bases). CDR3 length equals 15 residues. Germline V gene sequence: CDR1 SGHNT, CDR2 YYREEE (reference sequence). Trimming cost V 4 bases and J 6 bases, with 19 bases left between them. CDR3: CASSGPTTGFKTQYF. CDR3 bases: TGTGCCAGCAGCGGGCCTACCACAGGGTTTAAGACCCAGTACTTC. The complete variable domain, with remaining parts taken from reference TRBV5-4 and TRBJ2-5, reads ETGVTQSPTHLIKTRGQQVTLRCSSQSGHNTVSWYQQALGQGPQFIFQYYREEENGRGNFPPRFSGLQFPNYSSELNVNALELDDSALYLCASSGPTTGFKTQYFGPGTRLLVL.

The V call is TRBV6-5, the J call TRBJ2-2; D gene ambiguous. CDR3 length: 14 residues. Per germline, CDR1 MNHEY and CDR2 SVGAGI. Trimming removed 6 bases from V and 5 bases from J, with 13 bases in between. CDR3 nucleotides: TGTGCCAGCAGGGGTGGTCTAAGGACCGGGGAGCTGTTTTTT. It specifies CASRGGLRTGELFF.